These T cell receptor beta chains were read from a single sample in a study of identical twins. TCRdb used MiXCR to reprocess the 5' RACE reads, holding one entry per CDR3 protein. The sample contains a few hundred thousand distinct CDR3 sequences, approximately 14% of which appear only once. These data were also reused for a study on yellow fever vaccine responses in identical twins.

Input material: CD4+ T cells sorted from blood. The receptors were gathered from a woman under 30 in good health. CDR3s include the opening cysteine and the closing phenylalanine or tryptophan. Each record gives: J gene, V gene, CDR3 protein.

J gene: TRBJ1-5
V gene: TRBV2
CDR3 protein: CASSFESEPQHF

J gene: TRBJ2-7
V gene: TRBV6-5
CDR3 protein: CASSYSRTGLTYEQYF

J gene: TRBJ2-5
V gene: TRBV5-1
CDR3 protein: CASSLAASGRGETQYF

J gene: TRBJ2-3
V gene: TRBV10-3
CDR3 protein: CAISRAGGTDTQYF

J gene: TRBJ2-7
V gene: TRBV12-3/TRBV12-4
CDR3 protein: CASSFGGAVYEQYF

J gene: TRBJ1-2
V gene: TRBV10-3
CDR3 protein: CAISVEGQASSGGYTF

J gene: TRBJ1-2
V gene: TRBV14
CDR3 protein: CASSQWDNNRVDYGYTF

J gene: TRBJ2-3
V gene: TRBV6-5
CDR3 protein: CASSYSRGAQYF

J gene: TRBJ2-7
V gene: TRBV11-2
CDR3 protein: CASSIQAGVSYEQYF

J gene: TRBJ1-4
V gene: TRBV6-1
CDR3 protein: CASSRDRVSLEREKLFF

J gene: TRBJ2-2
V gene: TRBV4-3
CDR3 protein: CASTKKRSGPTGELFF

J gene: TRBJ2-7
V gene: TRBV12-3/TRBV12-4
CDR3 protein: CASSLRDYQYF

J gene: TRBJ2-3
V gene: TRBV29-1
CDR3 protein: CSVAQRLADTQYF

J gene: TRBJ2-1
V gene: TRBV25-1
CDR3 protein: CASSELTEQFF

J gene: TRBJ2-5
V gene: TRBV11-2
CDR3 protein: CASSRGGGLEATQYF

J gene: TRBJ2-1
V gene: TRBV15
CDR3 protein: CATSSIGTSGRSNEQFF

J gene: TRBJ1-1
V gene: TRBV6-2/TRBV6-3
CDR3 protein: CASGRGPAVAEAFF

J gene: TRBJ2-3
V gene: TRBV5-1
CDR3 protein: CASSLEGRADTQYF

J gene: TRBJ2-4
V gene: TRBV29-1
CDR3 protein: CSVLAKNIQYF

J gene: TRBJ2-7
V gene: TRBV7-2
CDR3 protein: CASSPSSTGAKGEQYF

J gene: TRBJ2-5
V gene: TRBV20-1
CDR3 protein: CSARDYGGGSQETQYF

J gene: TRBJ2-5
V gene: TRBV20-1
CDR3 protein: CSAEPRGIEETQYF

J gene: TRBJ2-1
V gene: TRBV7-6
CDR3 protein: CASSLVRREKDEQFF

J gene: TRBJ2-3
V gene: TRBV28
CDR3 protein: CASSTRRDTQYF

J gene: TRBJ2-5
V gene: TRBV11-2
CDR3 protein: CASSLGSTGTNKETQYF

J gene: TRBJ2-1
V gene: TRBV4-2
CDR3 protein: CASSSPLAGDLYNEQFF

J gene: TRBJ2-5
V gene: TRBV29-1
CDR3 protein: CSVRLAAETQYF

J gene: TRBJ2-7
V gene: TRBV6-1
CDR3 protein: CASSIGRYSYEQYF

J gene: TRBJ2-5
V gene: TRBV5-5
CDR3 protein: CASNDAGQGLETQYF

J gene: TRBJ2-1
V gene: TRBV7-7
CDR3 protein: CASSSSGPGEQFF

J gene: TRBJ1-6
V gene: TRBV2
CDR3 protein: CASSVGADNSPLHF

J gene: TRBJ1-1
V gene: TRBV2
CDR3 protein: CARNPGGGGHTEAFF

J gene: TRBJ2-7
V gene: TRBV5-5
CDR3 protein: CASCPTGAYEQYF